The table lists the clone carrying this T cell receptor (beta chain) with many counts. This sample was taken from a study of blood T cell repertoires in COVID-19. Across the whole study: Samples taken during acute and convalescent COVID-19 were collected in the United States, Italy and Spain. PBMCs, B-cell-depleted T cells, or T cells provided the cDNA or gDNA that made up the material.

Study processing details: Nucleated cell number was recorded as an estimate derived from reference gene primer amplification. This table comes from immunoSEQ multiplex PCR, and its TCRdb copy is limited to in-frame clones, with some not included. V, J and clone size were drawn from that table, and D and trimming were deduced from the DNA. The sample lists 270,000 or so clones, approximately 82% occurring once. Germline CDR1 reads SGHTA; CDR2 reads FQGNSA. CDR3 length: 17 amino acids. Trimming removed 4 bases from V and 8 bases from J; junction bases left unmatched: 15. The genes are TRBV7-2 and TRBJ2-1; 9 positions agree with TRBD2. The clonotype was recovered from a woman between 18 and 29 years old with acute or convalescent COVID-19. Material: peripheral blood. CDR3 DNA sequence: TGTGCCAGCAGCTCCCCGGGCGCGGGAGGGCCTAGGCATGAGCAGTTCTTC. It encodes CASSSPGAGGPRHEQFF.